The following is a T cell receptor (beta chain) sequence with its context. Its specificity is not known. These data belong to a study of cytomegalovirus exposure and HLA in healthy donors. CDR3 length: 15 amino acids. After removal of 1 base from V and 2 bases from J, the junction contained 1 base not matched to a gene. Germline V CDR1 and CDR2: SEHNR, FQNEAQ (reference sequence). Regarding the study as a whole: Earlier results showed most TCR beta V segments being productive about 90% or about 30% of the time. Accurate predictions that matched the HLA-A and HLA-B alleles of most subjects were reportedly made from TCR beta sequences.

The PCR had 60 Vbeta and 13 Jbeta primers. Per the original data handling: A follow-up analysis tallied about 88 million unique TCR beta chains, approximately 10 million shared. The protocol was immunoSEQ multiplex PCR, while the TCRdb copy is restricted to in-frame clones and leaves out a portion. V, J and clone size reflect that table, while D and trimming were determined from the DNA. Of roughly 190,000 clones listed, roughly three quarters are singletons. Donors consisted of healthy bone marrow donors. Sequencing was carried out using PBMCs. The genes are TRBV7-9 and TRBJ2-3; TRBD1 matches 9 bases. This clonotype was sampled from a woman aged 50 to 60 in good health and CMV-seronegative. This CDR3 reads CASSLGDRATDTQYF. For the CDR3, the DNA is TGTGCCAGCAGCTTAGGGGACAGGGCCACAGATACGCAGTATTTT.